This T cell receptor (beta chain) was identified in a study of T cell repertoires in cytomegalovirus infection. Each CDR3 protein is one row after TCRdb ran MiXCR on the reads. The data contain 310,000 or so distinct CDR3 sequences, about 8.8% of them seen just once; the ten biggest clones take up around 2.5%. This clonotype was observed many times. Antigen unknown. Broader study findings: Predominance within the ex vivo response was attributable to HLA-C-restricted CMV-specific TCR beta clonotypes.

V gave up 3 bases and J gave up 3 bases, with 9 bases separating them. Germline V gene data show CDR1 as LNHNV and CDR2 as YYDKDF (reference sequence). The CDR3 is 13 amino acids. The TCR originated in a human donor in good health (CMV status not recorded). Some clones in this sample may be carry-over from other donors' samples. The source material was PBMCs. V gene TRBV15 combines with J gene TRBJ2-7; D unclear. The CDR3 protein is CATSSGPVYEQYF. The CDR3 DNA is TGTGCCACCAGCAGTGGACCGGTCTACGAGCAGTACTTC.